This is a list of T cell receptor beta chains from one sample in a study of blood T cell repertoires in COVID-19. Profiling relied on immunoSEQ multiplex PCR, and the TCRdb table lists in-frame clones only, not all of them. The data show some 270,000 clones, 70% to 90% seen once. Sequenced sample: peripheral blood. Receptor source: a woman in her 70s with acute or convalescent COVID-19. Each CDR3 is given with its conserved first and last residue. The D gene is left open where the match is weak. For some rows the clone size is stated as once, few or many, or as a class when expanded; others skip it.

CDR3 protein,CDR3 DNA,D gene,J gene,clone size,V gene
CASSPRGGGQFF,TGTGCCAGCTCACCACGGGGCGGGGGGCAGTTCTTC,TRBD2,TRBJ2-1,-,TRBV18
CASSQRDFNTGELFF,TGTGCCAGCAGCCAGAGGGATTTTAACACCGGGGAGCTGTTTTTT,-,TRBJ2-2,-,TRBV3-1/TRBV3-2
CASSLGRDTQYF,TGTGCCAGCAGCTTGGGCAGAGATACGCAGTATTTT,-,TRBJ2-3,-,TRBV11-3
CSARQGEGSPLHF,TGCAGCGCGCGACAGGGCGAAGGATCACCCCTCCACTTT,TRBD1,TRBJ1-6,-,TRBV29-1
CASSRAGDRGANVLTF,TGTGCCAGTAGTAGGGCGGGAGATCGGGGGGCCAACGTCCTGACTTTC,TRBD2,TRBJ2-6,many,TRBV19
CASSIDPYNSPLHF,TGTGCCAGTAGTATAGACCCATATAATTCACCCCTCCACTTT,-,TRBJ1-6,few,TRBV19
CASSLTGASYGYTF,TGTGCCAGCAGCTTGACAGGGGCCAGCTATGGCTACACCTTC,TRBD1,TRBJ1-2,-,TRBV5-5
CSVGTSGETQYF,TGCAGCGTGGGGACTAGCGGGGAGACCCAGTACTTC,TRBD2,TRBJ2-5,-,TRBV29-1
CASSYSTDNEQFF,TGTGCCAGCAGTTACTCTACAGACAACGAGCAGTTCTTC,-,TRBJ2-1,-,TRBV6-5
CASSRGDYGYTF,TGTGCCAGCTCCCGGGGGGATTATGGCTACACCTTC,-,TRBJ1-2,-,TRBV28
CASSEGRANTGELFF,TGTGCCAGCAGTGAAGGCAGGGCGAACACCGGGGAGCTGTTTTTT,-,TRBJ2-2,once,TRBV6-1
CASTPLPPYSNQPQHF,TGTGCCAGCACCCCCCTCCCTCCTTATAGCAATCAGCCCCAGCATTTT,-,TRBJ1-5,-,TRBV28
CASSYQGLAEETQYF,TGTGCCAGCAGCTATCAGGGACTAGCGGAAGAGACCCAGTACTTC,TRBD2,TRBJ2-5,-,TRBV11-1
CASSAQTRGYEQYF,TGCGCCAGCAGCGCCCAAACCAGGGGGTACGAGCAGTACTTC,TRBD1,TRBJ2-7,few,TRBV4-1
CASSSWTSGGSTGELFF,TGTGCCAGCAGCTCTTGGACTAGCGGGGGGAGCACCGGGGAGCTGTTTTTT,TRBD2,TRBJ2-2,-,TRBV7-6
CASSEAGGGRTAELFF,TGTGCCAGCAGTGAAGCGGGGGGGGGACGTACCGCGGAACTGTTTTTT,-,TRBJ1-4,-,TRBV6-1
CASRANTEAFF,TGTGCCAGCAGGGCGAACACTGAAGCTTTCTTT,-,TRBJ1-1,-,TRBV11-2
CASSTTGQGAFF,TGTGCCAGCAGCACGACGGGACAGGGAGCTTTCTTT,TRBD1,TRBJ1-1,-,TRBV9
CASSPARYGYTF,TGTGCCAGCTCACCGGCCCGATATGGCTACACCTTC,-,TRBJ1-2,-,TRBV18
CASSQSRTTTNEKLFF,TGTGCCAGCAGCCAATCCCGGACAACAACTAATGAAAAACTGTTTTTT,-,TRBJ1-4,-,TRBV7-9
CASSLGRSSYNEQFF,TGTGCCAGCAGCTTAGGGCGGAGCTCCTACAATGAGCAGTTCTTC,-,TRBJ2-1,-,TRBV13
CASSLAAQNTEAFF,TGCGCCAGCAGCTTGGCCGCACAGAACACTGAAGCTTTCTTT,-,TRBJ1-1,-,TRBV5-1
CASRRTENMNTEAFF,TGTGCCAGCAGGAGGACAGAGAACATGAACACTGAAGCTTTCTTT,-,TRBJ1-1,-,TRBV14
CASSLGATGASNTIYF,TGCGCCAGCAGCTTGGGGGCTACAGGGGCAAGCAACACCATATATTTT,TRBD1,TRBJ1-3,-,TRBV5-1
CASSSGQGEVQPQHF,TGTGCCAGCAGTTCGGGACAGGGGGAGGTACAGCCCCAGCATTTT,TRBD1,TRBJ1-5,-,TRBV2
CASSYSRSGGYNEQFF,TGTGCCAGCAGTTACTCGAGAAGCGGGGGTTACAATGAGCAGTTCTTC,TRBD2,TRBJ2-1,-,TRBV6-5
CASSVQAGANTGELFF,TGTGCCAGCAGCGTACAAGCGGGGGCGAACACCGGGGAGCTGTTTTTT,TRBD2,TRBJ2-2,-,TRBV9
CASSPDRGYYAEAFF,TGTGCCAGCAGCCCGGACAGGGGGTATTACGCTGAAGCTTTCTTT,TRBD1,TRBJ1-1,few,TRBV6-4
CASSVRDRGSSQPQHF,TGTGCCAGCAGCGTACGGGACAGGGGAAGTAGTCAGCCCCAGCATTTT,TRBD1,TRBJ1-5,-,TRBV7-8
CASSSFSGNTIYF,TGTGCCAGCAGTAGCTTCTCTGGAAACACCATATATTTT,-,TRBJ1-3,-,TRBV3-1/TRBV3-2
CASSRREGYGYTF,TGTGCCAGCAGCCGAAGGGAGGGCTATGGCTACACCTTC,-,TRBJ1-2,-,TRBV5-4
CASSRALETGYGYTF,TGTGCCAGCAGCCGGGCCCTTGAGACAGGCTATGGCTACACCTTC,-,TRBJ1-2,-,TRBV13
CASSLGQGNAYEQYF,TGTGCCAGCAGCTTGGGTCAGGGAAATGCCTACGAGCAGTACTTC,-,TRBJ2-7,-,TRBV5-6
CASSLQPVNTGELFF,TGTGCCAGCAGTTTACAGCCCGTAAACACCGGGGAGCTGTTTTTT,-,TRBJ2-2,-,TRBV6-5
CASSSGQGNQPQHF,TGCGCCAGCAGCTCGGGACAGGGGAATCAGCCCCAGCATTTT,TRBD1,TRBJ1-5,-,TRBV5-1
CASSQDVDSAAKAFF,TGCGCCAGCAGCCAAGATGTAGACAGCGCCGCGAAAGCTTTCTTT,-,TRBJ1-1,-,TRBV4-1
CAISEGTGFDGEQFF,TGTGCCATCAGTGAGGGGACAGGTTTCGATGGTGAGCAGTTCTTC,TRBD1,TRBJ2-1,-,TRBV10-3
CASSPRLGSGQPQHF,TGTGCCAGCAGCCCCAGACTCGGGAGCGGTCAGCCCCAGCATTTT,-,TRBJ1-5,-,TRBV7-8
CASSARGHYGYTF,TGTGCCAGCAGCGCCAGAGGGCACTATGGCTACACCTTC,-,TRBJ1-2,-,TRBV27
CASSLYGEGGYTF,TGTGCCAGCAGCTTATACGGGGAAGGTGGCTACACCTTC,-,TRBJ1-2,-,TRBV7-9
CASSPGWGDSSGANVLTF,TGTGCCAGCAGCCCCGGGTGGGGGGATTCCTCCGGGGCCAACGTCCTGACTTTC,-,TRBJ2-6,once,TRBV11-3
CASTTRGGGKETQYF,TGTGCCAGCACCACTAGAGGGGGGGGAAAGGAGACCCAGTACTTC,-,TRBJ2-5,-,TRBV7-8
CASSPDQGRGTEAFF,TGTGCCAGCAGCCCAGACCAGGGGAGAGGCACTGAAGCTTTCTTT,-,TRBJ1-1,-,TRBV7-8
CASSQVNSPDTQYF,TGCGCCAGCAGCCAAGTAAACTCCCCAGATACGCAGTATTTT,-,TRBJ2-3,once,TRBV4-1
CASSPGMNTEAFF,TGCGCCAGCAGTCCAGGAATGAACACTGAAGCTTTCTTT,-,TRBJ1-1,-,TRBV10-1
CASSRTDSYSYEQYF,TGTGCCAGCAGCCGAACAGACAGCTACTCCTACGAGCAGTACTTC,-,TRBJ2-7,-,TRBV7-9
CASSLVARDNSPLHF,TGTGCCAGCAGCTTGGTAGCACGGGATAATTCACCCCTCCACTTT,-,TRBJ1-6,-,TRBV5-6
CASSPRRSEKLFF,TGTGCCAGCAGCCCGAGGCGGTCTGAAAAACTGTTTTTT,-,TRBJ1-4,-,TRBV3-1/TRBV3-2
CASSEDWGQGPETQYF,TGTGCCAGCAGTGAAGACTGGGGACAGGGGCCGGAGACCCAGTACTTC,TRBD1,TRBJ2-5,-,TRBV6-1
CASSLPPGRGPTDTQYF,TGTGCCAGCAGTTTGCCCCCCGGGCGGGGACCCACAGATACGCAGTATTTT,-,TRBJ2-3,-,TRBV6-2/TRBV6-3